This TCR beta chain was profiled in a study of blood T cell repertoires in COVID-19. Libraries were prepared by immunoSEQ multiplex PCR; TCRdb keeps only in-frame clonotypes and omits some of them. This sample has 20,000 to 30,000 clones, with about 90% found just once. The CDR3 totals 14 residues. With V trimmed by 7 bases and J by 7 bases, 14 bases remained unmatched. Germline CDR1 is SQVTM and CDR2 is ANQGSEA. Sequenced: peripheral blood. This TCR was recovered from a man between 65 and 85 years old with active COVID-19. The gene calls are TRBV29-1 and TRBJ1-1; 8 nucleotides match TRBD1. CDR3 in amino acids: CSAYLMQGADEAFF. CDR3 nucleotides: TGCAGCGCCTACCTTATGCAGGGGGCTGATGAAGCTTTCTTT.